Listed here are 21 T cell receptor beta chains from one sample, sequenced in a study of blood T cells in healthy people across ages. A J-beta primer mix and a sample-barcoded 5' primer were used in a second PCR of about 7 to 12 cycles. TCRdb recomputed calls from the 5' RACE reads with MiXCR, one row per CDR3 protein. The repertoire consists of about 930,000 distinct CDR3 sequences, with under 35% occurring once and the leading ten covering about 9.4%. The same sample was also studied in work on T cells of mothers and their children.

The sequencing input was blood. The receptor source for this set is a woman between 35 and 50 years old in good health.

V gene TRBV29-1 combines with J gene TRBJ2-3; D not certain. Trimming removed 4 bases from V and 0 bases from J, with 5 bases in between. This CDR3 has 12 amino acids. CDR1 and CDR2 (germline): SQVTM, ANQGSEA. CDR3 DNA: TGCAGCGTTGGACGGAGCACAGATACGCAGTATTTT. Encoded protein: CSVGRSTDTQYF.

This clonotype was seen only a few times. The chain has TRBV5-6 and TRBJ2-7; 7 bases fit TRBD1. Trimming at V came to 4 bases and at J to 1 base, leaving 5 bases not matched to a gene. This CDR3 contains 14 residues. Germline V gene lookup returns CDR1 SGHDT and CDR2 YYEEEE. The CDR3 loop is CASSAEGASYEQYF. The CDR3 DNA reads TGTGCCAGCAGCGCCGAGGGGGCGTCCTACGAGCAGTACTTC.

This clonotype showed up many times. The chain joins TRBV29-1 to TRBJ1-2, with 7 bases aligning to TRBD1. With V trimmed by 1 base and J by 4 bases, 0 bases remained unmatched. CDR1 is SQVTM, CDR2 ANQGSEA, per germline. This CDR3 is 12 amino acids long. The CDR3 protein is CSVEGQGYGYTF. The CDR3 bases are TGCAGCGTTGAAGGACAGGGCTATGGCTACACCTTC.

V and J are TRBV7-9 and TRBJ2-7, with D tentatively TRBD1 (6 bases). In germline, CDR1 is SEHNR, CDR2 FQNEAQ (reference sequence). V was pared by 2 bases and J by 1 base, with 12 bases between. There are 15 residues in the CDR3. CDR3 nucleotide sequence: TGTGCCAGCAGCTTATCGACAGGATTTTCCTACGAGCAGTACTTC. Translating it yields CASSLSTGFSYEQYF. Together with reference TRBV7-9 and TRBJ2-7, the CDR3 gives the full variable domain: DTGVSQNPRHKITKRGQNVTFRCDPISEHNRLYWYRQTLGQGPEFLTYFQNEAQLEKSRLLSDRFSAERPKGSFSTLEIQRTEQGDSAMYLCASSLSTGFSYEQYFGPGTRLTVT.

This chain links TRBV27 with TRBJ2-3; no firm D call. Trimming left V 2 bases short and J 4 bases short, with 7 bases between. The CDR3 spans 13 residues. Germline V CDR1 and CDR2: MNHEY, SMNVEV (reference sequence). This CDR3 is CASSLQTPDTQYF. The CDR3 DNA sequence: TGTGCCAGCAGTTTACAAACCCCAGATACGCAGTATTTT.

This clonotype has just a few counts. An end of the junction differs from the germline gene, which may be a read error. V is TRBV5-1 and J is TRBJ2-6; tentatively, D is TRBD2 (5 bases). Germline V gives CDR1 SGHRS, CDR2 YFSETQ. CDR3 size: 16 residues. The CDR3 sequence is CANSLLRGTGANVLTF. CDR3 DNA sequence: TGCGCCAACAGCTTGTTACGGGGTACTGGGGCCAACGTCCTGACTTTC.

This chain links TRBV3-1 with TRBJ2-5, with 8 bases identical to TRBD2. Germline V gene data show CDR1 as LGHDT and CDR2 as YNNKEL (reference sequence). The CDR3 length is 16 residues. With V trimmed by 0 bases and J by 6 bases, 9 bases remained unmatched. The CDR3 sequence: CASSQEVGLAGQTQYF. Here the CDR3 DNA reads TGTGCCAGCAGCCAAGAGGTTGGACTAGCTGGTCAGACCCAGTACTTC.

Only a few counts were recorded for this clonotype. The chain employs TRBV7-9 and TRBJ2-3; 7 bases match TRBD2. The CDR3 sequence is 16 residues long. The germline gives CDR1 SEHNR, CDR2 FQNEAQ (reference sequence). V dropped 2 bases and J dropped 0; count of bases not matched to a gene: 5. CDR3 nucleotide sequence: TGTGCCAGCAGCTTACCCCAGCGGGGTAGCACAGATACGCAGTATTTT. Translating it yields CASSLPQRGSTDTQYF.

The rearrangement links TRBV20-1 to TRBJ2-1, with TRBD2 matching 9 bases. The germline gives CDR1 DFQATT, CDR2 SNEGSKA (reference sequence). V was clipped by 5 bases and J by 10 bases; unmatched bases: 12. The CDR3 totals 14 residues. The CDR3 sequence is CSAPGWLAGREQFF. Written as DNA, the CDR3 is TGCAGTGCTCCAGGGTGGCTAGCGGGGAGGGAGCAGTTCTTC.

This clonotype was counted only a few times. The chain joins TRBV18 to TRBJ2-7; possibly TRBD1 for D (6 bases). Germline CDR1 and CDR2: KGHSH and LQKENI. Between the trimmed V and J ends, which lost 3 bases and 5 bases, there was a span of 14 bases. This CDR3 comprises 14 residues. CDR3 nucleotide sequence: TGTGCCAGCTCACCCTTTGAAGGGGGAGACGAGCAGTACTTC. Protein product: CASSPFEGGDEQYF.

This chain joins TRBV18 and TRBJ2-3; possible D gene TRBD1, 5 bases. The V end was cut by 3 bases, the J end by 2 bases, with 12 bases between. The CDR3 extends over 15 amino acids. Germline-derived CDR1 and CDR2 are KGHSH and LQKENI. The CDR3 loop is CASSPPSRATDTQYF. The CDR3 region has the DNA TGTGCCAGCTCACCTCCCAGCAGGGCCACAGATACGCAGTATTTT.

This clonotype has just a few counts. The genes are TRBV20-1 and TRBJ2-7; 12 bases map to TRBD2. The CDR3 runs to 17 residues. V dropped 5 bases and J dropped 4; count of bases not matched to a gene: 15. Germline loops: CDR1 DFQATT, CDR2 SNEGSKA (reference sequence). As DNA, the CDR3 is TGCAGTGCTCAGAGGGGGGCTAGCGGGGGGGCCTGGTACGAGCAGTACTTC. Residues: CSAQRGASGGAWYEQYF.

This chain uses TRBV19 with TRBJ1-5; D possibly corresponds to TRBD1 (5 bases). The CDR3 totals 13 residues. Trimming removed 10 bases from V and 5 bases from J, with 15 bases in between. Germline assignment: CDR1 LNHDA and CDR2 SQIVND (reference sequence). CDR3 loop: CATKTDLDQPQHF. CDR3 coding DNA: TGTGCCACCAAGACAGACCTCGATCAGCCCCAGCATTTT.

The chain links TRBV28 to TRBJ1-2, with D unclear. This CDR3 is built from 16 residues. With 5 bases removed from V and 4 bases from J, the gap between germline ends came to 20 bases. Germline V CDR1 and CDR2: MDHEN, SYDVKM. The CDR3 sequence is CASSEANQPWGYGYTF. CDR3 bases: TGTGCCAGCAGTGAGGCCAACCAACCCTGGGGCTATGGCTACACCTTC.

The chain couples TRBV7-2 to TRBJ2-3; 12 bases fit TRBD2. Per germline, CDR1 SGHTA and CDR2 FQGNSA. Trimming removed 2 bases from V and 6 bases from J; junction bases left unmatched: 3. The CDR3 covers 15 residues. The DNA for the CDR3 is TGTGCCAGCAGCTTAAGTGGACTAGCGGGGGATACGCAGTATTTT. This translates into CASSLSGLAGDTQYF.

Ten or more counts support this clonotype. The chain has TRBV4-3 and TRBJ2-1, with D perhaps matching TRBD2 (6 bases). Germline CDR1 and CDR2: LGHNA and YSLEER. The CDR3 consists of 17 residues. V lost 2 bases and J 5 bases, leaving 19 bases between the germline ends. The chain's CDR3 is CASSQPTGDLRNNEQFF. The CDR3 region has the DNA TGCGCCAGCAGCCAACCTACGGGGGACCTTCGGAACAATGAGCAGTTCTTC.

This clonotype was counted many times. The chain uses TRBV9 and TRBJ2-1; 8 bases map to TRBD1. After removal of 0 bases from V and 4 bases from J, the junction contained 6 bases not matched to a gene. Looked up from germline, CDR1 is SGDLS and CDR2 is YYNGEE. There are 16 residues in the CDR3. The CDR3 loop reads CASSVDGTGLYNEQFF. CDR3 coding DNA: TGTGCCAGCAGCGTAGATGGGACAGGTTTATACAATGAGCAGTTCTTC.

The chain carries TRBV20-1 and TRBJ2-7, with 7 bases that match TRBD2. V lost 6 bases, J lost 4 bases, and 12 bases stayed unmatched. Germline V gene lookup returns CDR1 DFQATT and CDR2 SNEGSKA (reference sequence). This CDR3 region has 14 residues. The CDR3 loop reads CSAPAGVERYEQYF. The CDR3 DNA reads as TGCAGTGCCCCGGCGGGGGTCGAACGATACGAGCAGTACTTC.

A few counts support this clonotype. The genes are TRBV12-3 or TRBV12-4 and TRBJ1-2; 7 bases align to TRBD1. The CDR3 covers 13 residues. Trimming at V came to 7 bases and at J to 4 bases, leaving 6 bases not matched to a gene. DNA of the CDR3: TGTGCCAGCACCCAGGGACAGAGCTATGGCTACACCTTC. It encodes CASTQGQSYGYTF.

The table lists this clonotype with a few counts. The V and J genes are TRBV20-1 and TRBJ2-4; 9 bases agree with TRBD2. Judging by the DNA end, TRBJ2-5 fits better; the J call may be wrong. Germline V gene lookup returns CDR1 DFQATT and CDR2 SNEGSKA (reference sequence). The CDR3 runs 15 residues. CDR3 sequence (DNA): TGCAGTGCTGCCCTGGCGGGAGGGCCAGGAGAGACCCAGTACTTC. This translates into CSAALAGGPGETQYF.

With respect to this clonotype: Possible read error: a much larger clone is one base away. This sequence joins TRBV30 and TRBJ2-5; D is unresolved. Germline assignment: CDR1 GTSNPN and CDR2 SVGIG (reference sequence). Trimming stripped 0 bases from V and 9 bases from J, with 14 bases between. This CDR3 has 13 amino acids. CDR3 residues: CAWSVRTIEAQYF. The CDR3 bases are TGTGCCTGGAGTGTTCGAACTATCGAGGCCCAGTACTTC.